Listed below are T cell receptor beta chains from one sample, sequenced in a study of brain T cells in children with intractable seizures. The data were produced by immunoSEQ multiplex PCR, yet TCRdb's version contains in-frame clones alone and is incomplete. The sample gives approximately 60,000 clones, roughly 95% of which show up once; 0.38% is in the top ten. The sample here was peripheral blood, taken at surgery. The receptors derive from a boy in the first two years of life with focal cortical dysplasia and intractable seizures. Each CDR3 is given with its conserved first and last residue. The order of the fields is J gene, clone size, V gene, D gene, CDR3 protein, CDR3 DNA. The D gene is left open where the match is weak. Size is stated for part of the rows, as once, few or many counts, or as a class when the clone is expanded.

>TRBJ2-3|.|TRBV5-4|.
CASSLGQAWGTQYF
TGTGCCAGCAGCTTGGGACAGGCTTGGGGTACGCAGTATTTT
>TRBJ2-1|.|TRBV6-6|.
CASRDINEQFF
TGTGCCAGCAGAGACATCAATGAGCAGTTCTTC
>TRBJ2-4|.|TRBV5-1|TRBD1
CASSLETTGRGNIQYF
TGCGCCAGCAGCTTGGAGACGACAGGGCGCGGAAACATTCAGTACTTC
>TRBJ1-1|.|TRBV5-4|TRBD1
CASSRVPGQGVNTEAFF
TGTGCCAGCAGCCGAGTCCCGGGACAGGGGGTGAACACTGAAGCTTTCTTT
>TRBJ2-6|.|TRBV4-1|.
CASSYSSGANVLTF
TGCGCCAGCAGCTATTCTTCCGGGGCCAACGTCCTGACTTTC
>TRBJ1-1|.|TRBV6-5|.
CASSLDGGVAFF
TGTGCCAGCAGCCTCGACGGGGGGGTTGCTTTCTTT
>TRBJ2-5|.|TRBV7-2|TRBD2
CASSLAGTSGTQETQYF
TGTGCCAGCAGCTTAGCCGGGACTAGCGGGACCCAAGAGACCCAGTACTTC
>TRBJ2-7|.|TRBV27|TRBD1
CASSPGQGNEQYF
TGTGCCAGCAGTCCGGGACAGGGTAACGAGCAGTACTTC
>TRBJ1-3|.|TRBV11-1|.
CASSRIGNSGNTIYF
TGTGCCAGCAGCCGGATAGGGAACTCTGGAAACACCATATATTTT
>TRBJ2-7|.|TRBV28|.
CASSFEQGRYEQYF
TGTGCCAGCAGTTTCGAACAGGGCCGATACGAGCAGTACTTC
>TRBJ2-7|.|TRBV6-2/TRBV6-3|TRBD2
CASSMKGTSGGHF
TGTGCCAGCAGCATGAAAGGGACTAGCGGGGGGCACTTC
>TRBJ2-3|.|TRBV24-1|.
CATSDSGPIWGTDTQYF
TGTGCCACCAGTGATTCTGGACCAATCTGGGGCACAGATACGCAGTATTTT
>TRBJ2-7|.|TRBV11-2|.
CASRLPGQRSYEQYF
TGTGCCAGCAGATTGCCAGGACAGCGCTCCTACGAGCAGTACTTC
>TRBJ1-5|.|TRBV5-1|TRBD1
CASSKGTGGNQPQHF
TGCGCCAGCAGCAAAGGGACAGGGGGTAATCAGCCCCAGCATTTT
>TRBJ2-7|.|TRBV5-6|.
CASSLVLGEQYF
TGTGCCAGCAGCTTGGTGTTGGGCGAGCAGTACTTC
>TRBJ2-1|.|TRBV5-4|TRBD2
CASRQSGRDPYNEQFF
TGTGCCAGCAGACAAAGCGGGAGGGATCCCTACAATGAGCAGTTCTTC
>TRBJ1-6|.|TRBV6-6|.
CASSSLRTSSPLHF
TGTGCCAGCAGTTCCCTTCGGACAAGTTCACCCCTCCACTTT
>TRBJ2-7|.|TRBV6-5|TRBD1
CASSQWDSTYEQYF
TGTGCCAGCAGTCAATGGGACAGTACCTACGAGCAGTACTTC
>TRBJ1-6|once|TRBV19|TRBD1
CATGDRLPADNSPLHF
TGTGCCACCGGGGACAGGCTCCCTGCCGATAATTCACCCCTCCACTTT
>TRBJ1-2|.|TRBV5-1|TRBD1
CASSLQGAGYTF
TGCGCCAGCAGCTTACAGGGGGCGGGCTACACCTTC
>TRBJ1-2|.|TRBV6-5|.
CASRSLGNYGYTF
TGTGCCAGCAGGTCCCTGGGTAACTATGGCTACACCTTC
>TRBJ1-2|.|TRBV5-1|TRBD1
CASSLEGGAPIGYTF
TGCGCCAGCAGCTTGGAAGGGGGCGCCCCTATTGGCTACACCTTC
>TRBJ2-6|.|TRBV7-2|.
CASTGMTNVLTF
TGTGCCAGCACAGGGATGACCAACGTCCTGACTTTC
>TRBJ1-1|.|TRBV4-1|.
CASSRGNTEAFF
TGCGCCAGCAGCCGTGGTAACACTGAAGCTTTCTTT
>TRBJ2-1|.|TRBV6-5|TRBD1
CASSWSRTGASEQFF
TGTGCCAGCAGTTGGTCTAGGACAGGGGCCAGTGAGCAGTTCTTC
>TRBJ2-7|.|TRBV4-2|TRBD2
CASSQGTSGSHEQYF
TGTGCCAGCAGCCAAGGGACTAGCGGGAGCCACGAGCAGTACTTC
>TRBJ2-1|.|TRBV27|TRBD2
CASSFLSEASGRARGKRNEQFF
TGTGCCAGCAGTTTTCTCTCGGAGGCTAGCGGGAGGGCAAGAGGTAAGAGGAATGAGCAGTTCTTC
>TRBJ1-6|.|TRBV4-1|.
CASSQVVAFTASYNSPLHF
TGCGCCAGCAGCCAAGTGGTAGCATTCACCGCCTCCTATAATTCACCCCTCCACTTT
>TRBJ2-3|.|TRBV5-4|.
CASSLEGPRDTQYF
TGTGCCAGCAGCTTGGAGGGGCCTAGGGATACGCAGTATTTT
>TRBJ1-1|.|TRBV6-5|.
CAARIQSWDTEAFF
TGTGCAGCAAGGATCCAAAGTTGGGACACTGAAGCTTTCTTT
>TRBJ2-1|.|TRBV19|.
CASSRMGALYNEQFF
TGTGCCAGTAGTAGGATGGGGGCGCTCTACAATGAGCAGTTCTTC
>TRBJ1-1|few|TRBV7-9|.
CASSFMNTEAFF
TGTGCCAGCAGCTTTATGAACACTGAAGCTTTCTTT
>TRBJ2-7|.|TRBV5-1|TRBD1
CASRGQGTYEQYF
TGCGCCAGCCGGGGACAGGGCACCTACGAGCAGTACTTC
>TRBJ1-4|.|TRBV19|TRBD1
CASSFRQGRQATNEKLFF
TGTGCCAGTAGTTTCCGACAGGGACGACAGGCAACTAATGAAAAACTGTTTTTT
>TRBJ1-2|.|TRBV6-5|TRBD1
CASTMTGDGYTF
TGTGCCAGCACCATGACAGGGGACGGCTACACCTTC
>TRBJ1-2|.|TRBV6-5|.
CASSYSKSGHGYTF
TGTGCCAGCAGTTACTCGAAATCTGGGCATGGCTACACCTTC
>TRBJ1-1|.|TRBV24-1|.
CATSVHPRGTEAFF
TGTGCCACCAGTGTCCACCCAAGGGGGACTGAAGCTTTCTTT
>TRBJ1-2|.|TRBV9|.
CASSVGTRGDGYTF
TGTGCCAGCAGCGTAGGGACCAGGGGTGATGGCTACACCTTC
>TRBJ1-1|.|TRBV5-6|.
CASSLATEAFF
TGTGCCAGCAGCTTGGCCACTGAAGCTTTCTTT
>TRBJ2-7|.|TRBV6-6|TRBD2
CASSSGGTYEQYF
TGTGCCAGCAGTAGCGGGGGAACCTACGAGCAGTACTTC
>TRBJ2-1|.|TRBV19|TRBD2
CASGLAGINEQFF
TGTGCCAGTGGACTAGCGGGAATCAATGAGCAGTTCTTC
>TRBJ2-1|.|TRBV24-1|TRBD2
CATSLAGVGEQFF
TGTGCCACCAGTCTAGCGGGAGTCGGTGAGCAGTTCTTC
>TRBJ2-3|.|TRBV5-4|TRBD2
CASSRASGKHSSTDTQYF
TGTGCCAGCAGCCGAGCAAGCGGGAAGCATTCTAGCACAGATACGCAGTATTTT
>TRBJ2-7|.|TRBV5-1|TRBD1
CASSLGTGQNILNEQYF
TGCGCCAGCAGCTTGGGGACAGGGCAGAATATTTTAAACGAGCAGTACTTC
>TRBJ1-1|once|TRBV2|.
CASSSRVREVTEAFF
TGTGCCAGCAGTTCTAGGGTACGGGAAGTGACTGAAGCTTTCTTT
>TRBJ2-1|once|TRBV21-1|.
CASSNAGTSGRHRGIF
TGTGCCAGCAGCAACGCCGGGACTAGCGGGAGGCACCGCGGGATCTTC
>TRBJ2-1|.|TRBV4-3|.
CASSQDQGNEQFF
TGCGCCAGCAGCCAAGATCAGGGTAATGAGCAGTTCTTC
>TRBJ2-3|.|TRBV18|TRBD2
CASSPPSGLAGSTDTQYF
TGTGCCAGCTCACCACCGAGTGGACTAGCGGGGAGCACAGATACGCAGTATTTT
>TRBJ2-1|.|TRBV5-8|.
CASSLVNSDEQFF
TGTGCCAGCAGCTTGGTTAATAGCGATGAGCAGTTCTTC
>TRBJ1-1|.|TRBV6-5|TRBD1
CASSLDRATEAFF
TGTGCCAGCAGCTTGGACAGGGCTACTGAAGCTTTCTTT
>TRBJ2-3|few|TRBV7-9|.
CASSFAGDTQYF
TGTGCCAGCAGCTTTGCAGGAGATACGCAGTATTTT